This T cell receptor (beta chain) derives from a study of T cells after yellow fever vaccination. Whole-study findings and limits: Clonotype sharing between CD4 and CD8 compartments was small. One caveat is that FACS-sorted repertoires could contain abundant clonotypes contaminating from the bulk population. Booster sampling recovered most clones from primary vaccination (nearly 98% CD4, roughly 90% CD8).

TCRdb reanalysed the 5' RACE reads using MiXCR and keeps one entry per CDR3 protein. The sample has more than 300,000 distinct CDR3 sequences; 6.5% to 8.5% are singletons. The CDR3 has 14 amino acids. V was cut by 1 base and J by 2 bases, with 9 bases left in between. Germline CDR1 is SGHAT and CDR2 is FQDESV (reference sequence). This clonotype appeared a few times. Its antigen is not identified. Here the sequenced sample was PBMCs, taken roughly 47 days after the first yellow fever vaccination. The genes are TRBV11-1 and TRBJ2-7; tentatively, D is TRBD1 (6 bases). The receptor's source is a young man who received the YFV17D yellow fever vaccine. The CDR3 is CASSLGSGAYEQYF. CDR3 in DNA: TGTGCCAGCAGCTTAGGCTCAGGGGCCTACGAGCAGTACTTC.